This TCR beta chain derives from a study of T cells in Graves' hyperthyroidism and ophthalmopathy. V lost 0 bases to trimming and J lost 8 bases, with 5 bases between them. Germline lookup yields CDR1 DFQATT and CDR2 SNEGSKA (reference sequence). The CDR3 spans 11 residues. Stable disease denoted Graves' hyperthyroidism without ophthalmopathy progression within 18 months. Exclusions: uncontrolled infection, other autoimmune disease, pregnancy, lactation. The CDR3 regions of TCR beta were amplified from RNA transcripts. During a first-round RT-PCR of the TCR CDR3, the HTBI primer set was used. TCRdb processed the multiplex PCR reads anew with MiXCR; each CDR3 protein has one entry. Altogether under 650,000 distinct CDR3 sequences are present, about 16% being singletons, with the ten largest covering less than 4.5%.

Source material: blood. The sequence derives from a woman aged 25 to 45 with Graves' hyperthyroidism. The chain carries TRBV20-1 and TRBJ2-4, with D unresolved. The chain's CDR3 is CSARDSYIQYF. CDR3 in DNA: TGCAGTGCTAGAGATTCGTACATTCAGTACTTC.